A selection of T cell receptor beta chains follows, all from one sample in a study of blood T cell repertoires in COVID-19. Sequenced by immunoSEQ multiplex PCR; TCRdb stores in-frame clones only, minus some. The sample holds approximately 260,000 clones; 80% to 90% are singletons and the top ten take about 4.6%. Specimen: peripheral blood. The receptor set was obtained from a woman in her thirties or forties who had recovered from COVID-19. Both conserved end residues are part of each CDR3. The order of the fields is J gene, clone size, CDR3 length, D gene, V gene, CDR3 protein, CDR3 DNA. The D gene is left open where the match is weak. Only some rows state a clone size, as once, few, many or a class for expanded clones.

TRBJ1-2	few	13	.	TRBV24-1	CATSDPGARGYTF	TGTGCCACCAGTGACCCAGGTGCCCGGGGCTACACCTTC
TRBJ2-4	.	15	.	TRBV15	CATSRSGELKNIQYF	TGTGCCACCAGCAGATCCGGGGAGTTAAAAAACATTCAGTACTTC
TRBJ2-3	.	15	TRBD1	TRBV7-6	CASSFGQGITDTQYF	TGTGCCAGCAGCTTTGGACAGGGAATCACAGATACGCAGTATTTT
TRBJ2-1	.	16	TRBD2	TRBV6-4	CASSDSGAGDYNEQFF	TGTGCCAGCAGTGACTCTGGAGCGGGGGACTACAATGAGCAGTTCTTC
TRBJ2-3	.	14	.	TRBV4-3	CASSQGQATDTQYF	TGCGCCAGCAGCCAAGGACAGGCCACAGATACGCAGTATTTT
TRBJ1-1	.	14	.	TRBV20-1	CSASQAGRNTEAFF	TGCAGTGCTAGTCAGGCGGGGAGGAACACTGAAGCTTTCTTT
TRBJ2-2	once	14	.	TRBV21-1	CASSEIQGFGELFF	TGTGCCAGCAGCGAGATCCAGGGGTTCGGGGAGCTGTTTTTT
TRBJ2-3	many	16	TRBD2	TRBV6-2/TRBV6-3	CASSFLAGGGADTQYF	TGTGCCAGCAGTTTCCTAGCGGGAGGGGGCGCAGATACGCAGTATTTT
TRBJ1-6	.	12	.	TRBV14	CASSRTPSPLHF	TGTGCCAGCAGCAGGACTCCTTCACCCCTCCACTTT
TRBJ2-2	.	13	.	TRBV4-1	CASSQPLTGELFF	TGCGCCAGCAGCCAACCCCTAACCGGGGAGCTGTTTTTT
TRBJ2-5	.	16	.	TRBV3-1/TRBV3-2	CASSQVFPAGGETQYF	TGTGCCAGCAGCCAAGTCTTCCCAGCGGGCGGAGAGACCCAGTACTTC
TRBJ1-6	.	16	.	TRBV7-6	CASSLVSGSYNSPLHF	TGTGCCAGCAGCTTAGTTTCGGGCTCCTATAATTCACCCCTCCACTTT
TRBJ2-1	.	13	TRBD2	TRBV12-3/TRBV12-4	CAVGLAGVHEQFF	TGTGCCGTCGGACTAGCGGGAGTTCATGAGCAGTTCTTC
TRBJ2-7	.	15	.	TRBV4-1	CASSQDPGQGTKQYF	TGCGCCAGCAGCCAAGATCCAGGGCAGGGAACGAAACAGTACTTC
TRBJ2-3	.	14	TRBD2	TRBV19	CASSRGLAAYTQYF	TGTGCCAGTAGTCGGGGACTAGCGGCCTATACGCAGTATTTT
TRBJ2-3	once	17	TRBD2	TRBV12-5	CASGLVRLAGGLDTQYF	TGTGCTAGTGGTTTGGTAAGACTAGCGGGGGGGCTAGATACGCAGTATTTT
TRBJ2-1	once	14	.	TRBV3-1/TRBV3-2	CASSSIGVGREQFF	TGTGCCAGCAGCTCTATTGGAGTAGGTCGGGAGCAGTTCTTC
TRBJ2-3	few	16	.	TRBV6-4	CASSDSSQGGADTQYF	TGTGCCAGCAGTGACTCGAGTCAGGGGGGCGCAGATACGCAGTATTTT
TRBJ2-3	.	15	TRBD2	TRBV9	CASSATSGRYDTQYF	TGTGCCAGCAGCGCCACTAGCGGGAGATACGATACGCAGTATTTT
TRBJ1-2	.	12	TRBD1	TRBV7-2	CASSLNRGGYTF	TGTGCCAGCAGCCTAAACAGGGGTGGCTACACCTTC
TRBJ1-5	.	14	.	TRBV24-1	CATSDSRSNQPQHF	TGTGCCACCAGTGATTCCAGAAGCAATCAGCCCCAGCATTTT
TRBJ2-1	.	15	.	TRBV11-3	CASSSTSRSYNEQFF	TGTGCCAGCAGCTCGACTAGTAGATCCTACAATGAGCAGTTCTTC
TRBJ2-3	.	14	.	TRBV6-5	CASRSLTGQDTQYF	TGTGCCAGCAGGTCACTAACAGGGCAAGATACGCAGTATTTT